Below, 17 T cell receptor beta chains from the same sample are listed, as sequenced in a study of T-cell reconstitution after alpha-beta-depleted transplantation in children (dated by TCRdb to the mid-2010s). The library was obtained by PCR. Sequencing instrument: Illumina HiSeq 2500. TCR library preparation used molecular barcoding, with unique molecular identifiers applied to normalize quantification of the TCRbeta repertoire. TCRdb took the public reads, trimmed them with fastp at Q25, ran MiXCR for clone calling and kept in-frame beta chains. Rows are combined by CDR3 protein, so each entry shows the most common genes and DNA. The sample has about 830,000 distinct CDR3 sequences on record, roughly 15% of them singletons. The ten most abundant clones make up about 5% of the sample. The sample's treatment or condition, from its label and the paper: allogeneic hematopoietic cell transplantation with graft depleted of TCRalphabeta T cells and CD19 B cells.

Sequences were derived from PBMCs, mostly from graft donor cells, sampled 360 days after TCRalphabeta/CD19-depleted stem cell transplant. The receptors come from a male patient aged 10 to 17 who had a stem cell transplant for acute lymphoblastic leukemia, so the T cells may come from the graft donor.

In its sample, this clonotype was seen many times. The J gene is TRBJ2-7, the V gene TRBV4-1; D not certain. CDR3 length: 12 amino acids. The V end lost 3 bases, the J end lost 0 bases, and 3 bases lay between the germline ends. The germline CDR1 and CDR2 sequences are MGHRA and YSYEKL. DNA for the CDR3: TGCGCCAGCAGCCACCACTCCTACGAGCAGTACTTC. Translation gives CASSHHSYEQYF.

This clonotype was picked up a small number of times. CDR3 bases: TGTGCCAGCAGCCAAACCGGGACAGGGAGAACTGAAGCTTTCTTT. Amino acid sequence: CASSQTGTGRTEAFF. This chain joins TRBV3-1 and TRBJ1-1; 9 bases line up with TRBD1. The germline V gene encodes CDR1 LGHDT and CDR2 YNNKEL (reference sequence). V was pared by 2 bases and J by 5 bases, with 6 bases of the junction left unmatched. The length of the CDR3 is 15 residues.

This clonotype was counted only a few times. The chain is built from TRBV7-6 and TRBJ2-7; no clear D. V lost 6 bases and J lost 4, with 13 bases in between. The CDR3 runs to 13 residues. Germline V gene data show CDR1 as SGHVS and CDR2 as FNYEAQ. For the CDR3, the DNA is TGTGCCAGCAGTCGTCATGTTTCATACGAGCAGTACTTC. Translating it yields CASSRHVSYEQYF.

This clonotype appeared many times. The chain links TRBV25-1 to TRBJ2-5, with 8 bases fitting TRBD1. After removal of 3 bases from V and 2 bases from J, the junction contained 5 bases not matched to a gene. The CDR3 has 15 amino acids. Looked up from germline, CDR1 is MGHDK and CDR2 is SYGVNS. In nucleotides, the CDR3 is TGTGCCAGCAGTGACCCAGGACAGGGACAAGAGACCCAGTACTTC. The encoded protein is CASSDPGQGQETQYF.

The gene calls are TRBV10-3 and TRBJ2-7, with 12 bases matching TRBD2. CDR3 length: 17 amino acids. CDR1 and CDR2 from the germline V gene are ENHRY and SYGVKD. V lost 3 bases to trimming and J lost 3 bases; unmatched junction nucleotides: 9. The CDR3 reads CAISDLAGGPNIYEQYF. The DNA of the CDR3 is TGTGCCATCAGTGATCTAGCGGGAGGGCCCAACATCTACGAGCAGTACTTC.

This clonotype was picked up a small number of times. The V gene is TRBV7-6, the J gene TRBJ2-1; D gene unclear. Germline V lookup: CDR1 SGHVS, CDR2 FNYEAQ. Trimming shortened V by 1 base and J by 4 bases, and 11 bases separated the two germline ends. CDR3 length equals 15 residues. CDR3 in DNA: TGTGCCAGCAGCTTAGGTCCAGCAGAGTACAATGAGCAGTTCTTC. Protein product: CASSLGPAEYNEQFF.

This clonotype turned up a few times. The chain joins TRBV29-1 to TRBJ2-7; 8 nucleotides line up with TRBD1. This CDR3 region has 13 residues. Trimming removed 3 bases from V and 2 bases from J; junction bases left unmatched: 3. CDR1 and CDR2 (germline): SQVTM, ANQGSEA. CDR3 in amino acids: CSVERQGTYEQYF. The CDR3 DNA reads TGCAGCGTTGAGAGACAGGGGACCTACGAGCAGTACTTC.

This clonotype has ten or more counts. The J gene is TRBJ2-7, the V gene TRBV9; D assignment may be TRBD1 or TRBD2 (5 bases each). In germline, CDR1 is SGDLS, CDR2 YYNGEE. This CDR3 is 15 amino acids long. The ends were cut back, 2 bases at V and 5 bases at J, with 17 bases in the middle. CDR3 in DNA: TGTGCCAGCAGCGTTTTTGGGGACCCTCTCAACGAGCAGTACTTC. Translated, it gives CASSVFGDPLNEQYF.

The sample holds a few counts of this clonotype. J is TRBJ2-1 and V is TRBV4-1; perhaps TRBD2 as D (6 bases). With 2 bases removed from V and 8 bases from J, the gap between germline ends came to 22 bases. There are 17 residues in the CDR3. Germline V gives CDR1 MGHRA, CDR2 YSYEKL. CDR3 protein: CASSQMWRLGGLDEQFF. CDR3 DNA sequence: TGCGCCAGCAGCCAAATGTGGAGACTAGGAGGATTGGATGAGCAGTTCTTC.

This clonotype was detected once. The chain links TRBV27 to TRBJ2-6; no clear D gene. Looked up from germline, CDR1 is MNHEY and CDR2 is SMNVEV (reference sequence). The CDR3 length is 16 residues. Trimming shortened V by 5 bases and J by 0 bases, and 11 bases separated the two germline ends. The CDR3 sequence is CASSGQFHSGANVLTF. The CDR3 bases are TGTGCCAGCAGTGGGCAGTTCCACTCTGGGGCCAACGTCCTGACTTTC.

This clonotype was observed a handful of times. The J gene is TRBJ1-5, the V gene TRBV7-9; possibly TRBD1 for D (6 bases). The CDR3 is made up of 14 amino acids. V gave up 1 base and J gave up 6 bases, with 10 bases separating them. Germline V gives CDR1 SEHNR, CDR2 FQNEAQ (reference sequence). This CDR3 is CASSLGGGSQPQHF. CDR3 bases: TGTGCCAGCAGCTTAGGGGGGGGCAGTCAGCCCCAGCATTTT.

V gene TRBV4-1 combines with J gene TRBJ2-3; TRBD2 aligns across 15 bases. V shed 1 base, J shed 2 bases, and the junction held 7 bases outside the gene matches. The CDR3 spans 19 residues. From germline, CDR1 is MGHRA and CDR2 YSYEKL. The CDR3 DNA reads TGCGCCAGCAGCCAAGCGGGACTAGCGGGAGGATATTCCACAGATACGCAGTATTTT. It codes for CASSQAGLAGGYSTDTQYF.

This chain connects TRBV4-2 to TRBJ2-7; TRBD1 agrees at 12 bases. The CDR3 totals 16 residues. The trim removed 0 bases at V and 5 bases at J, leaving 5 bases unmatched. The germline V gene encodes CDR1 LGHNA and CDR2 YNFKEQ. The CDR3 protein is CASSQEVGTGGDEQYF. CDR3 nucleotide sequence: TGTGCCAGCAGCCAAGAAGTTGGGACAGGGGGCGACGAGCAGTACTTC.

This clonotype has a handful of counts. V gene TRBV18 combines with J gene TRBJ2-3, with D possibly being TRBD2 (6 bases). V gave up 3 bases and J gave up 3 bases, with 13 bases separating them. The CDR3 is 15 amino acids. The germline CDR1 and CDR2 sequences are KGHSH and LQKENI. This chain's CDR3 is CASSPSGLQTDTQYF. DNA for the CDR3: TGTGCCAGCTCACCGTCCGGACTACAAACAGATACGCAGTATTTT.

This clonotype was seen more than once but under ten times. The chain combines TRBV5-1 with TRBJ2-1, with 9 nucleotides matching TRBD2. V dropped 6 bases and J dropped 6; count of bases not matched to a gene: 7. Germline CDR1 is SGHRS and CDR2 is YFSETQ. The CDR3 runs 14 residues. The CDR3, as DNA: TGCGCCAGCATACGTAGCGGGAGCCCCAATGAGCAGTTCTTC. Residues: CASIRSGSPNEQFF.

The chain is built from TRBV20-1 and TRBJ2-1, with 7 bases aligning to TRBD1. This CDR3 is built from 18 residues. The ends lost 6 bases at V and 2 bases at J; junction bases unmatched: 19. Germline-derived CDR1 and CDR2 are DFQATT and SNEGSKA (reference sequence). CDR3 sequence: CSARGSTFDLKPYNEQFF. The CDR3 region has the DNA TGCAGTGCCAGGGGGTCAACCTTCGATCTGAAGCCCTACAATGAGCAGTTCTTC.

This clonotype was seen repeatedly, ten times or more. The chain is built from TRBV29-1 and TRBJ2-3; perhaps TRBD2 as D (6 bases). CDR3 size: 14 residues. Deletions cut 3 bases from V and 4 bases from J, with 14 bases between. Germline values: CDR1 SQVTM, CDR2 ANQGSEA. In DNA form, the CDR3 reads TGCAGCGTTGAGGGGGAGGTGTGGGCAGATACGCAGTATTTT. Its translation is CSVEGEVWADTQYF.